Below are 28 T cell receptor beta chains sequenced from a single sample in a study of T-cell memory formation after mild COVID-19. TCRdb processed the 5' RACE reads anew with MiXCR; each CDR3 protein has one entry. The table includes around 110,000 distinct CDR3 sequences, 9.5% to 15% detected once. Material: PBMCs or a T cell subset sorted from them (not recorded which). These TCRs come from an adult woman who had mild COVID-19 (a few samples of this study predate the infection). Cell type and time point are not known.

This clonotype was counted a few times. The J gene is TRBJ1-1, the V gene TRBV7-6; 11 bases are shared with TRBD1. CDR3 length equals 16 residues. After removal of 5 bases from V and 1 base from J, the junction contained 6 bases not matched to a gene. CDR1 is SGHVS and CDR2 is FNYEAQ in the germline V gene. This chain's CDR3 is CASSPGTGGANTEAFF. The CDR3 bases are TGTGCCAGCAGCCCAGGGACAGGGGGGGCGAACACTGAAGCTTTCTTT.

V usage is TRBV7-9 and J usage is TRBJ2-7; unclear D gene. V lost 5 bases, J lost 1 base, and 12 bases lay in between. Germline V gives CDR1 SEHNR, CDR2 FQNEAQ (reference sequence). CDR3 size: 14 residues. The CDR3 bases are TGTGCCAGCAGCAGGACGCTGGAATCCTACGAGCAGTACTTC. It yields the protein CASSRTLESYEQYF.

V and J are TRBV12-3 or TRBV12-4 and TRBJ2-1; the match to TRBD1 covers 7 bases. V lost 6 bases to trimming and J lost 0 bases; unmatched junction nucleotides: 5. The CDR3 runs to 15 residues. Here the CDR3 reads CASSGQESSYNEQFF. The CDR3 DNA follows: TGTGCCAGCAGCGGACAGGAGAGCTCCTACAATGAGCAGTTCTTC.

In its sample, this clonotype was seen a few times. This chain connects TRBV11-2 to TRBJ2-1; D is unclear. Germline CDR1 SGHAT, CDR2 FQNNGV. Trimming cost V 1 base and J 6 bases, with 7 bases left between them. The CDR3 has 13 residues. The CDR3 DNA follows: TGTGCCAGCAGCTTAGTTCCTAGCAATGAGCAGTTCTTC. Translating gives CASSLVPSNEQFF. Complete variable domain (other parts from reference TRBV11-2 and TRBJ2-1): EAGVAQSPRYKIIEKRQSVAFWCNPISGHATLYWYQQILGQGPKLLIQFQNNGVVDDSQLPKDRFSAERLKGVDSTLKIQPAKLEDSAVYLCASSLVPSNEQFFGPGTRLTVL.

This clonotype was recorded many times. This chain connects TRBV7-6 to TRBJ2-7, with TRBD1 matching 9 bases. This CDR3 is 13 amino acids long. The V and J ends lost 5 bases and 4 bases, in that order; junction bases with no gene match: 3. The germline gives CDR1 SGHVS, CDR2 FNYEAQ. Written as DNA, the CDR3 is TGTGCCAGCAGCCCCGGGACAGGGTACGAGCAGTACTTC. Residues: CASSPGTGYEQYF. The entire variable domain, with the rest obtained from reference TRBV7-6 and TRBJ2-7, is as follows: GAGVSQSPRYKVTKRGQDVALRCDPISGHVSLYWYRQALGQGPEFLTYFNYEAQQDKSGLPNDRFSAERPEGSISTLTIQRTEQRDSAMYRCASSPGTGYEQYFGPGTRLTVT.

This clonotype was recorded a few times. The rearrangement uses TRBV7-9 and TRBJ2-7, with 7 bases that match TRBD1. V trimming: 5 bases; J trimming: 0 bases; junction bases outside the gene matches: 4. Germline V gives CDR1 SEHNR, CDR2 FQNEAQ (reference sequence). The CDR3 extends over 14 amino acids. This chain's CDR3 is CASSEDRSSYEQYF. CDR3 DNA sequence: TGTGCCAGCAGCGAGGACAGGTCCTCCTACGAGCAGTACTTC.

There are a few counts of this clonotype. The chain is built from TRBV7-9 and TRBJ2-1; 10 bases are a match to TRBD1. The CDR3 consists of 16 residues. Per germline, CDR1 SEHNR and CDR2 FQNEAQ (reference sequence). V was clipped by 7 bases and J by 8 bases; unmatched bases: 14. This CDR3 is CASIRGQGLNWDEQFF. CDR3 in DNA: TGTGCCAGCATTAGGGGACAGGGGCTAAACTGGGATGAGCAGTTCTTC.

This clonotype showed up just a few times. The genes are TRBV15 and TRBJ2-2, with a possible D match to TRBD1 (6 bases). The V end lost 1 base, the J end lost 0 bases, and 9 bases lay between the germline ends. The CDR3 sequence is 16 residues long. The V gene's germline CDR1 is LNHNV and CDR2 YYDKDF (reference sequence). The CDR3 DNA sequence: TGTGCCACCAGCAGAGGTGGACAGCCGAACACCGGGGAGCTGTTTTTT. Protein sequence: CATSRGGQPNTGELFF.

This rearrangement joins TRBV4-1 to TRBJ2-7; D might be TRBD1 (5 bases). This CDR3 is built from 16 residues. Germline V gene data show CDR1 as MGHRA and CDR2 as YSYEKL. V dropped 0 bases and J dropped 4 bases, with 16 bases sitting between them. DNA for the CDR3: TGCGCCAGCAGCCAAGACCCGAGAGACAGCCCGTACGAGCAGTACTTC. Its protein product is CASSQDPRDSPYEQYF.

Ten or more counts support this clonotype. The rearrangement joins TRBV20-1 to TRBJ2-1, with D possibly being TRBD2 (5 bases). CDR3 length: 16 residues. CDR1 is DFQATT and CDR2 is SNEGSKA in the germline V gene (reference sequence). The germline V and J ends were trimmed by 0 bases and 3 bases, with 15 bases remaining between them. The CDR3 sequence: CSARDHRWEFYNEQFF. CDR3 coding DNA: TGCAGTGCTAGAGATCATAGGTGGGAGTTCTACAATGAGCAGTTCTTC.

This clonotype was detected ten times or more. The chain employs TRBV6-5 and TRBJ2-1; 7 bases agree with TRBD1. The CDR3 is made up of 12 amino acids. CDR1 is MNHEY, CDR2 SVGAGI, per germline. Trimming at V came to 5 bases and at J to 7 bases, leaving 2 bases not matched to a gene. CDR3: CASSDRVNEQFF. The CDR3 region has the DNA TGTGCCAGCAGTGACAGGGTGAATGAGCAGTTCTTC.

In this sample, this clonotype turned up a few times. This chain links TRBV19 with TRBJ2-5, with D uncertain. The V end lost 4 bases, the J end lost 5 bases, and 20 bases lay between the germline ends. The CDR3 runs to 16 residues. Per germline, CDR1 LNHDA and CDR2 SQIVND (reference sequence). CDR3: CASSRGGESGVETQYF. The CDR3 DNA reads as TGTGCCAGTAGTAGAGGCGGTGAGAGTGGGGTGGAGACCCAGTACTTC.

This clonotype came up a few times. The rearrangement joins TRBV7-2 to TRBJ1-3, with unresolved D. The CDR3 is 15 residues long. CDR1 is SGHTA and CDR2 is FQGNSA in the germline V gene. With 5 bases removed from V and 8 bases from J, the gap between germline ends came to 19 bases. The CDR3 DNA sequence: TGTGCCAGCAGCCTCAAACAGTGGCATCGGGACACCATATATTTT. As protein: CASSLKQWHRDTIYF.

The J gene is TRBJ1-1, the V gene TRBV7-9, with a weak D call TRBD1 (5 bases). The CDR3 is 15 residues long. Trimming removed 0 bases from V and 1 base from J, with 9 bases in between. Germline CDR1 and CDR2: SEHNR and FQNEAQ (reference sequence). CDR3 loop: CASSLAPGRNTEAFF. In nucleotides, the CDR3 is TGTGCCAGCAGCTTAGCGCCAGGGAGGAACACTGAAGCTTTCTTT.

This clonotype was counted many times. The chain employs TRBV29-1 and TRBJ2-7; 8 nucleotides agree with TRBD1. Germline lookup yields CDR1 SQVTM and CDR2 ANQGSEA. V dropped 6 bases and J dropped 1; count of bases not matched to a gene: 5. CDR3 length: 13 amino acids. The chain's CDR3 is CSVEDRVSYEQYF. The CDR3 nucleotides are TGCAGCGTAGAGGACAGGGTTTCCTACGAGCAGTACTTC.

The sample holds a few counts of this clonotype. The chain is built from TRBV12-3 or TRBV12-4 and TRBJ2-3; 16 nucleotides align to TRBD2. V lost 5 bases, J lost 11 bases, and 4 bases stayed unmatched. The CDR3 length is 14 residues. The DNA of the CDR3 is TGTGCCAGCAGTCCCGGGACTAGCGGGGGGGTGCAGTATTTT. This translates into CASSPGTSGGVQYF.

There are a few counts of this clonotype. This chain connects TRBV20-1 to TRBJ2-7, with 7 bases identical to TRBD2. The CDR3 loop spans 15 amino acids. CDR1 and CDR2 from the germline V gene are DFQATT and SNEGSKA (reference sequence). The J segment lost 3 bases and the V segment lost 6 bases, leaving 14 bases of the junction unmatched. The CDR3 reads CSATAQPGGFYEQYF. The CDR3 DNA is TGCAGTGCAACCGCGCAACCCGGGGGGTTCTACGAGCAGTACTTC.

The chain is built from TRBV6-5 and TRBJ2-3; 7 positions match TRBD2. CDR1 is MNHEY and CDR2 is SVGAGI in the germline V gene. The length of the CDR3 is 15 residues. V was pared by 3 bases and J by 4 bases, with 7 bases of the junction left unmatched. The CDR3 region has the DNA TGTGCCAGCAGTTATGGCGGGAGAGGGGCAGATACGCAGTATTTT. It is translated as CASSYGGRGADTQYF.

This clonotype was counted between two and nine times. The chain uses TRBV5-4 and TRBJ2-5, with TRBD2 identical over 12 bases. V was clipped by 2 bases and J by 5 bases; unmatched bases: 4. CDR1 is SGHNT, CDR2 YYREEE, per germline (reference sequence). The CDR3 totals 15 residues. CDR3 DNA sequence: TGTGCCAGCAGCTTTCTAGCGGGAGGGCCCGAGACCCAGTACTTC. It specifies CASSFLAGGPETQYF.

This clonotype has only a few counts. The chain joins TRBV29-1 to TRBJ1-2; D remains unclear. Trimming shortened V by 0 bases and J by 3 bases, and 5 bases separated the two germline ends. Germline V CDR1 and CDR2: SQVTM, ANQGSEA. CDR3 length: 12 residues. The CDR3 nucleotides read TGCAGCGTTGAAGACAAGGACTATGGCTACACCTTC. Its protein is CSVEDKDYGYTF.

The chain recombines TRBV5-1 with TRBJ2-7; a possible D gene is TRBD1 (6 bases). CDR3 size: 15 residues. V lost 5 bases and J lost 3, with 18 bases in between. Germline lookup yields CDR1 SGHRS and CDR2 YFSETQ. The CDR3 DNA is TGCGCCAGCAGGCCTGACAGGTTGCTTCGCTACGAGCAGTACTTC. Translating it yields CASRPDRLLRYEQYF. The full variable domain, completed using reference TRBV5-1 and TRBJ2-7, is KAGVTQTPRYLIKTRGQQVTLSCSPISGHRSVSWYQQTPGQGLQFLFEYFSETQRNKGNFPGRFSGRQFSNSRSEMNVSTLELGDSALYLCASRPDRLLRYEQYFGPGTRLTVT.

This clonotype was counted only a few times. This chain links TRBV5-1 with TRBJ2-5; D unresolved. The V end lost 3 bases, the J end lost 5 bases, and 17 bases lay between the germline ends. The CDR3 length is 15 residues. Germline CDR1 and CDR2: SGHRS and YFSETQ. The CDR3 DNA reads TGCGCCAGCAGCTCCCGGGTCCCTGAGGAGGAGACCCAGTACTTC. Translation gives CASSSRVPEEETQYF.

This rearrangement joins TRBV6-5 to TRBJ2-3; 8 bases map to TRBD2. This CDR3 has 15 amino acids. CDR1 and CDR2 from the germline V gene are MNHEY and SVGAGI. J was trimmed by 1 base and V by 6 bases; bases with no gene match: 6. DNA for the CDR3: TGTGCCAGCAGCGTAGCGGGGAAGGGCACAGATACGCAGTATTTT. It codes for CASSVAGKGTDTQYF.

Only a few counts were recorded for this clonotype. This chain uses TRBV5-1 with TRBJ2-7; unclear D gene. CDR1 SGHRS and CDR2 YFSETQ come from the germline V gene. The CDR3 extends over 12 amino acids. Trimming pared 0 bases from V and 8 bases from J, leaving 9 bases between. The CDR3 sequence: CASSLGWNQQYF. CDR3 nucleotide sequence: TGCGCCAGCAGCTTGGGTTGGAATCAGCAGTACTTC.

The gene calls are TRBV15 and TRBJ2-3; D ambiguous. Germline V gives CDR1 LNHNV, CDR2 YYDKDF (reference sequence). V was shortened by 0 bases and J by 13 bases, with 14 bases between the two germline ends. This CDR3 region has 13 residues. CDR3: CATSRERREWEYF. In DNA form, the CDR3 reads TGTGCCACCAGCAGAGAGCGGCGAGAGTGGGAGTATTTT.

The CDR3 sequence: CASSWGGNNEQFF. The CDR3, as DNA: TGTGCCAGCAGCTGGGGGGGCAACAATGAGCAGTTCTTC. The chain joins TRBV11-2 to TRBJ2-1; weak D call: TRBD2 (7 bases). This CDR3 has 13 amino acids. Looked up from germline, CDR1 is SGHAT and CDR2 is FQNNGV. V lost 4 bases and J lost 5, with 9 bases in between.

This clonotype showed up many times. The V and J genes are TRBV7-2 and TRBJ2-7; maybe TRBD2 (6 bases). Germline V gene lookup returns CDR1 SGHTA and CDR2 FQGNSA. The CDR3 has 13 residues. V was shortened by 4 bases and J by 4 bases, with 11 bases between the two germline ends. The CDR3 protein is CASSYGGPYEQYF. In DNA, the CDR3 is TGTGCCAGCAGCTACGGAGGGCCATACGAGCAGTACTTC.

This clonotype was counted a few times. This sequence joins TRBV4-1 and TRBJ2-1; D unresolved. CDR3 length equals 16 residues. The germline V gene has CDR1 MGHRA and CDR2 YSYEKL. Between the trimmed V and J ends, which lost 4 bases and 5 bases, there was a span of 18 bases. CDR3 sequence (DNA): TGCGCCAGCAGCCGAGAGATGAGAGGTGGGGACAATGAGCAGTTCTTC. It codes for CASSREMRGGDNEQFF.